These 27 T cell receptor beta chains were all obtained from the same sample, sequenced in a study of blood T cells in healthy people across ages. Alongside a J-beta primer mix, a sample-barcoded 5' primer served in a second PCR lasting 7 to 11 cycles. TCRdb passed the 5' RACE reads through MiXCR, listing each CDR3 protein once. The sample contains about 680,000 distinct CDR3 sequences, roughly 50% of which appear only once. What was sequenced was blood. Receptors were obtained from a woman aged 55-70 years in good health.

This chain joins TRBV11-3 and TRBJ2-7; D is unclear. The germline gives CDR1 SGHNT, CDR2 YENEEA. Trimming pared 1 base from V and 0 bases from J, leaving 10 bases between. The CDR3 is 15 residues long. The CDR3 protein is CASSLGSGGSYEQYF. CDR3 sequence (DNA): TGTGCCAGCAGCTTAGGTTCCGGCGGCTCCTACGAGCAGTACTTC.

This chain connects TRBV11-2 to TRBJ2-1, with D possibly being TRBD2 (6 bases). Germline values: CDR1 SGHAT, CDR2 FQNNGV. The CDR3 length is 15 residues. Trimming removed 5 bases from V and 7 bases from J, with 18 bases in between. In nucleotides, the CDR3 is TGTGCCAGCAGCCGACCGGGACTCCGCAAAAATGAGCAGTTCTTC. This codes for CASSRPGLRKNEQFF.

The chain's CDR3 is CASSQVMGPALGGYTF. CDR3 nucleotide sequence: TGCGCCAGCAGCCAAGTCATGGGACCGGCGTTGGGCGGCTACACCTTC. V and J are TRBV4-3 and TRBJ1-2; tentative D call: TRBD1 (5 bases). This CDR3 is built from 16 residues. V lost 1 base and J lost 8, with 20 bases in between. Germline assignment: CDR1 LGHNA and CDR2 YSLEER.

The rearrangement joins TRBV20-1 to TRBJ2-7, with D perhaps matching TRBD2 (6 bases). This CDR3 spans 12 amino acids. Trimming pared 3 bases from V and 2 bases from J, leaving 8 bases between. Germline-derived CDR1 and CDR2 are DFQATT and SNEGSKA (reference sequence). The DNA of the CDR3 is TGCAGTGCTAGTCGGACTACCTACGAGCAGTACTTC. It specifies CSASRTTYEQYF.

The V gene is TRBV4-3, the J gene TRBJ2-7, with unresolved D. Germline V gives CDR1 LGHNA, CDR2 YSLEER. The CDR3 runs to 11 residues. Trimming stripped 6 bases from V and 7 bases from J, with 10 bases between. The CDR3 nucleotides read TGCGCCAGCAGGGGCCCGCGTGAGCAGTACTTC. This translates into CASRGPREQYF.

The chain recombines TRBV6-1 with TRBJ2-7; no definite D call. Germline V lookup: CDR1 MNHNS, CDR2 SASEGT. V lost 1 base, J lost 6 bases, and 10 bases lay in between. The CDR3 runs to 13 residues. The CDR3 is CASSEGLASEQYF. The CDR3 bases are TGTGCCAGCAGTGAAGGGTTAGCTAGCGAGCAGTACTTC.

The chain joins TRBV29-1 to TRBJ2-7; 8 bases align to TRBD1. This CDR3 region has 15 residues. The germline gives CDR1 SQVTM, CDR2 ANQGSEA. Unmatched junction bases numbered 14, after V lost 4 bases and J lost 6 bases. CDR3: CSVVETGAPRGEQYF. Here the CDR3 DNA reads TGCAGCGTTGTAGAGACAGGGGCCCCTAGGGGCGAGCAGTACTTC.

The chain is built from TRBV27 and TRBJ2-6, with unresolved D. The V end was cut by 5 bases, the J end by 0 bases, with 5 bases between. Germline values: CDR1 MNHEY, CDR2 SMNVEV (reference sequence). The CDR3 sequence is 14 residues long. The DNA for the CDR3 is TGTGCCAGCAGTGTGTTCTCTGGGGCCAACGTCCTGACTTTC. Protein product: CASSVFSGANVLTF.

This clonotype was observed a handful of times. The J gene is TRBJ2-3, the V gene TRBV7-3; 9 bases agree with TRBD1. The V gene's germline CDR1 is SGHTA and CDR2 FQGTGA. After removal of 5 bases from V and 2 bases from J, the junction contained 11 bases not matched to a gene. The length of the CDR3 is 17 residues. As DNA, the CDR3 is TGTGCCAGCAGCGCGCGCTTGGGACAGGGAGTCACAGATACGCAGTATTTT. Protein: CASSARLGQGVTDTQYF.

The rearrangement links TRBV5-6 to TRBJ2-5; D unresolved. V was trimmed by 0 bases and J by 5 bases, leaving 11 bases between them. This CDR3 is 14 amino acids long. The germline V gene encodes CDR1 SGHDT and CDR2 YYEEEE. CDR3 loop: CASSLGPYGETQYF. CDR3 coding DNA: TGTGCCAGCAGCTTGGGGCCCTATGGTGAGACCCAGTACTTC.

V usage is TRBV28 and J usage is TRBJ1-3, with D hard to call. Between the trimmed V and J ends, which lost 8 bases and 0 bases, there was a span of 11 bases. The CDR3 is made up of 14 amino acids. Germline CDR1 and CDR2: MDHEN and SYDVKM. CDR3 protein: CASETPSSGNTIYF. The CDR3 DNA sequence: TGTGCCAGCGAGACACCCAGCTCTGGAAACACCATATATTTT.

The V and J genes are TRBV2 and TRBJ2-1, with D possibly TRBD2 on 6 matching bases. This CDR3 has 13 residues. Germline V gene sequence: CDR1 SNHLY, CDR2 FYNNEI. V was pared by 8 bases and J by 3 bases, with 11 bases between. CDR3 in amino acids: CASGRGRYNEQFF. Written as DNA, the CDR3 is TGTGCCAGCGGGCGGGGCCGCTACAATGAGCAGTTCTTC.

This clonotype was seen ten or more times. The chain combines TRBV20-1 with TRBJ2-1; perhaps D is TRBD1 or TRBD2 (6 bases each). Trimming pared 1 base from V and 9 bases from J, leaving 13 bases between. CDR1 DFQATT and CDR2 SNEGSKA come from the germline V gene (reference sequence). This CDR3 has 13 residues. DNA of the CDR3: TGCAGTGCTAGAGGACTAGGAGGGGGTGAGCAGTTCTTC. It is translated as CSARGLGGGEQFF.

This clonotype was seen a handful of times. The gene calls are TRBV5-1 and TRBJ2-1; TRBD1 agrees at 8 bases. Germline loops: CDR1 SGHRS, CDR2 YFSETQ. The CDR3 consists of 15 residues. The junction had 19 bases not matched to a gene; V was cut back by 5 bases and J by 15 bases. The DNA of the CDR3 is TGCGCCAGCAGGCCTACCGGGACAGGAGCTGGAGGGCTGTTCTTC. It translates to CASRPTGTGAGGLFF.

CDR3 region: CASSYKLSPGHLEAFF. The DNA for the CDR3 is TGTGCCAGCAGTTACAAGTTGTCTCCGGGACACCTTGAAGCTTTCTTT. The gene calls are TRBV6-2 or TRBV6-3 and TRBJ1-1; D is possibly TRBD1 (6 bases). V was trimmed by 2 bases and J by 7 bases, leaving 20 bases between them. CDR3 length: 16 amino acids. Germline CDR1 is MNHEY and CDR2 is SVGEGT.

This clonotype has only a few counts. The chain uses TRBV25-1 and TRBJ1-6; 7 bases line up with TRBD1. V lost 1 base and J lost 7; bases outside the gene matches: 4. Per the germline V gene, CDR1 is MGHDK and CDR2 is SYGVNS. This CDR3 contains 15 residues. The chain's CDR3 is CASSEFLGQNSPLHF. In DNA, the CDR3 is TGTGCCAGCAGTGAATTTTTGGGACAGAATTCACCCCTCCACTTT. Based on the CDR3 plus reference TRBV25-1 and TRBJ1-6, the full variable domain is EADIYQTPRYLVIGTGKKITLECSQTMGHDKMYWYQQDPGMELHLIHYSYGVNSTEKGDLSSESTVSRIRTEHFPLTLESARPSHTSQYLCASSEFLGQNSPLHFGNGTRLTVT.

This rearrangement joins TRBV28 to TRBJ2-1; D is unresolved. The CDR3 is 16 amino acids. Looked up from germline, CDR1 is MDHEN and CDR2 is SYDVKM. V lost 3 bases, J lost 6 bases, and 18 bases lay in between. The CDR3 loop reads CASSFLTARRGNEQFF. The CDR3 DNA follows: TGTGCCAGCAGTTTCCTAACAGCTAGGAGAGGCAATGAGCAGTTCTTC.

The chain has TRBV6-5 and TRBJ2-2; D gene unclear. V lost 9 bases, J lost 3 bases, and 11 bases lay in between. The CDR3 spans 13 residues. Germline V CDR1 and CDR2: MNHEY, SVGAGI. Written as DNA, the CDR3 is TGTGCCAGGGCTCGTATGGACACCGGGGAGCTGTTTTTT. Amino acid sequence: CARARMDTGELFF.

Only a few counts were recorded for this clonotype. The rearrangement uses TRBV6-1 and TRBJ1-2; D unresolved. Germline CDR1 MNHNS, CDR2 SASEGT. CDR3 length: 15 amino acids. V lost 0 bases and J lost 4, with 12 bases in between. For the CDR3, the DNA is TGTGCCAGCAGTGAAGCGCCCGCAGTCATCTATGGCTACACCTTC. Translating it yields CASSEAPAVIYGYTF.

J is TRBJ2-5 and V is TRBV7-9; 12 bases line up with TRBD2. This CDR3 has 15 amino acids. The germline V gene has CDR1 SEHNR and CDR2 FQNEAQ (reference sequence). With V trimmed by 5 bases and J by 5 bases, 6 bases remained unmatched. The CDR3 nucleotides are TGTGCCAGCAGCCAAAGACTAGCGGGAGTCGAGACCCAGTACTTC. This codes for CASSQRLAGVETQYF.

This chain joins TRBV28 and TRBJ1-2, with D possibly being TRBD1 (5 bases). Germline lookup yields CDR1 MDHEN and CDR2 SYDVKM. V was clipped by 3 bases and J by 4 bases, with 12 bases between them. The CDR3 covers 14 residues. The CDR3 here is CASSLGPPAYGYTF. The CDR3, as DNA: TGTGCCAGCAGTTTGGGACCTCCAGCCTATGGCTACACCTTC.

The gene calls are TRBV29-1 and TRBJ2-2; TRBD1 aligns across 8 bases. This CDR3 is built from 14 residues. In germline, CDR1 is SQVTM, CDR2 ANQGSEA. After removal of 4 bases from V and 6 bases from J, the junction contained 7 bases not matched to a gene. CDR3 loop: CSVVAGGVPGELFF. The CDR3 coding sequence is TGCAGCGTTGTGGCAGGGGGCGTACCCGGGGAGCTGTTTTTT.

In nucleotides, the CDR3 is TGTGCCAGCAAAAATAGTGGGGGCGGGACTGAAGCTTTCTTT. Encoded protein: CASKNSGGGTEAFF. The chain has TRBV25-1 and TRBJ1-1; maybe TRBD1 (6 bases). The CDR3 sequence is 14 residues long. V lost 7 bases to trimming and J lost 5 bases, with 17 bases between them. Germline V CDR1 and CDR2: MGHDK, SYGVNS.

V usage is TRBV2 and J usage is TRBJ2-6; D not resolved. Germline V lookup: CDR1 SNHLY, CDR2 FYNNEI. Trimming cost V 8 bases and J 3 bases, with 14 bases left between them. There are 15 residues in the CDR3. CDR3 sequence (DNA): TGTGCCAGCTCAGTGGGTAGCTTTGGGGCCAACGTCCTGACTTTC. Translation gives CASSVGSFGANVLTF. The full variable domain, rest sourced from reference TRBV2 and TRBJ2-6, is EPEVTQTPSHQVTQMGQEVILRCVPISNHLYFYWYRQILGQKVEFLVSFYNNEISEKSEIFDDQFSVERPDGSNFTLKIRSTKLEDSAMYFCASSVGSFGANVLTFGAGSRLTVL.

Many counts were recorded for this clonotype. The V call is TRBV4-1, the J call TRBJ1-1; no clear D. V was pared by 2 bases and J by 2 bases, with 15 bases between. This CDR3 has 16 residues. Germline CDR1 MGHRA, CDR2 YSYEKL. The CDR3 DNA is TGCGCCAGCAGCCAACCCATCGCGACACTAAACACTGAAGCTTTCTTT. Translation gives CASSQPIATLNTEAFF.

The chain employs TRBV10-3 and TRBJ2-2, with D perhaps matching TRBD2 (5 bases). The germline CDR1 and CDR2 sequences are ENHRY and SYGVKD. The CDR3 has 16 amino acids. V gave up 0 bases and J gave up 5 bases, with 13 bases separating them. CDR3 in amino acids: CAISESTAAGTGELFF. CDR3 sequence (DNA): TGTGCCATCAGTGAGTCGACCGCGGCGGGTACCGGGGAGCTGTTTTTT.

This clonotype was counted a few times. The CDR3 sequence is CASSEGLAKFF. CDR3 DNA: TGTGCCAGCAGTGAAGGACTAGCTAAGTTCTTC. The genes are TRBV2 and TRBJ2-1; TRBD2 aligns across 7 bases. The CDR3 consists of 11 residues. The V and J ends lost 1 base and 14 bases, in that order; junction bases with no gene match: 2. Per germline, CDR1 SNHLY and CDR2 FYNNEI.